A few counts support the clone carrying this T cell receptor beta chain. Its antigen remains unknown. V lost 6 bases to trimming and J lost 4 bases; unmatched junction nucleotides: 10. CDR3 length: 15 residues. Germline CDR1 reads SGHTA; CDR2 reads FQGNSA. Authors' analysis steps: Sampled TCR counts reached a median of approximately 94,000 per sample, with values ranging from about 23,224 to 690,600. TCRdb re-called the RACE reads through MiXCR, storing one row per CDR3 protein. For this entry, the V and J calls and clone size follow TCRdb and not the study's own pipeline. This table has tens of thousands of distinct CDR3 sequences, roughly a tenth appearing once. This specimen comes from a study of human T cells and chemical hapten exposure. General observations from the study: Unchanged with DPC sensitization were TCRs above 1 in 1000 frequency.

Time point meaning: pre-sensitization, week 0. Stated treatment: therapeutic diphenylcyclopropenone sensitization with weekly scalp DPC. It was unfractionated whole blood from which total RNA was extracted. The sample here was whole blood, taken in connection with sensitization to the hapten diphenylcyclopropenone (DPC). This chain uses TRBV7-2 with TRBJ2-7; 9 bases match TRBD1. The receptor was derived from a woman aged 35 to 49 with alopecia areata. Some clones in this sample may be carry-over from other donors' samples. CDR3 sequence reads: CASSSDRGVTYEQYF. The DNA of the CDR3 is TGTGCCAGCAGTTCGGACAGGGGAGTCACTTACGAGCAGTACTTC.